Listed here are 18 T cell receptor beta chains from one sample, sequenced in a study of blood T cell repertoires in COVID-19. Measured with immunoSEQ multiplex PCR; TCRdb has only the in-frame clones, and not every one. Counted here are about 25,000 clones, 75% to 85% occurring once; the ten biggest clones make up approximately 23%. The sample was peripheral blood. These receptor sequences come from a human donor in a cohort sampled during active COVID-19.

V and J are TRBV30 and TRBJ2-2; possible D gene TRBD2, 5 bases. CDR3 length: 14 amino acids. V was clipped by 5 bases and J by 3 bases, with 13 bases between them. Germline V gene lookup returns CDR1 GTSNPN and CDR2 SVGIG (reference sequence). The CDR3 loop reads CAWRVRRDTGELFF. CDR3 nucleotide sequence: TGTGCCTGGCGAGTCAGGCGGGACACCGGGGAGCTGTTTTTT.

This clone was counted a few times. The gene calls are TRBV6-1 and TRBJ1-5; D ambiguous. Germline-derived CDR1 and CDR2 are MNHNS and SASEGT. Between the trimmed V and J ends, which lost 4 bases and 1 base, there was a span of 14 bases. The CDR3 totals 16 residues. CDR3 DNA: TGTGCCAGCAGTGGGGTAGGAGAAAGGAGCAATCAGCCCCAGCATTTT. Residues: CASSGVGERSNQPQHF.

V is TRBV4-1 and J is TRBJ2-1, with D perhaps matching TRBD2 (5 bases). This CDR3 region has 14 residues. The germline V gene has CDR1 MGHRA and CDR2 YSYEKL. V was pared by 4 bases and J by 4 bases, with 11 bases between. Written as DNA, the CDR3 is TGCGCCAGCAGCCCTACCGTAGCGTACAATGAGCAGTTCTTC. It yields the protein CASSPTVAYNEQFF.

This sequence joins TRBV7-2 and TRBJ2-7; 10 positions agree with TRBD2. This CDR3 has 15 residues. V was pared by 5 bases and J by 5 bases, with 9 bases of the junction left unmatched. Germline V CDR1 and CDR2: SGHTA, FQGNSA. The CDR3 DNA is TGTGCCAGCAGCGAGACGGGACTAGCGTCCCACGAGCAGTACTTC. Its translation is CASSETGLASHEQYF.

The sample holds a few counts of this clone. The V gene is TRBV6-5, the J gene TRBJ1-5; D perhaps matches TRBD1 (6 bases). This CDR3 is 14 amino acids long. Germline lookup yields CDR1 MNHEY and CDR2 SVGAGI. Between the trimmed V and J ends, which lost 0 bases and 4 bases, there was a span of 7 bases. Here the CDR3 DNA reads TGTGCCAGCAGTTACTCGCAGGGGAATCAGCCCCAGCATTTT. Translated: CASSYSQGNQPQHF.

This chain connects TRBV27 to TRBJ2-7; TRBD1 agrees at 8 bases. Germline V gene sequence: CDR1 MNHEY, CDR2 SMNVEV (reference sequence). CDR3 length equals 13 residues. With V trimmed by 6 bases and J by 4 bases, 5 bases remained unmatched. The CDR3 bases are TGTGCCAGCAGACTTAGACAGGGGTACGAGCAGTACTTC. This gives the protein CASRLRQGYEQYF.

This chain connects TRBV6-2 or TRBV6-3 to TRBJ2-1; 11 nucleotides align to TRBD2. Germline V CDR1 and CDR2: MNHEY, SVGEGT. The CDR3 has 17 residues. Trimming took 5 bases from V and 7 from J; bases not matched to a gene: 13. CDR3: CASSTGFSGRARNEQFF. Written as DNA, the CDR3 is TGTGCCAGCAGTACGGGATTTAGCGGGAGGGCTAGGAATGAGCAGTTCTTC.

This sequence joins TRBV11-2 and TRBJ2-7, with 8 bases matching TRBD1. The CDR3 is 14 amino acids. The V gene's germline CDR1 is SGHAT and CDR2 FQNNGV. After removal of 4 bases from V and 2 bases from J, the junction contained 4 bases not matched to a gene. Here the CDR3 reads CASSWRTGPYEQYF. DNA of the CDR3: TGTGCCAGCAGCTGGAGGACAGGGCCCTACGAGCAGTACTTC.

The CDR3 protein is CASRAIGGQGNTGELFF. The CDR3 DNA is TGTGCCAGCAGAGCCATCGGGGGACAGGGGAACACCGGGGAGCTGTTTTTT. The chain combines TRBV28 with TRBJ2-2; 9 bases align to TRBD1. Looked up from germline, CDR1 is MDHEN and CDR2 is SYDVKM. The CDR3 runs 17 residues. Trimming at V came to 6 bases and at J to 1 base, leaving 9 bases not matched to a gene.

This clone was recorded a few times. This CDR3 is CASSEMTDSNYGYTF. The CDR3 coding sequence is TGTGCCAGCAGTGAAATGACAGACTCTAACTATGGCTACACCTTC. The chain links TRBV25-1 to TRBJ1-2; perhaps TRBD1 as D (5 bases). Trimming removed 2 bases from V and 0 bases from J, with 10 bases in between. Germline CDR1 reads MGHDK; CDR2 reads SYGVNS. This CDR3 is 15 amino acids long.

V and J are TRBV19 and TRBJ2-1; the D is unclear. Trimming cost V 7 bases and J 7 bases, with 17 bases left between them. Germline V gene data show CDR1 as LNHDA and CDR2 as SQIVND (reference sequence). This CDR3 contains 14 residues. CDR3 sequence (DNA): TGTGCCAGTAACCAGAGGTGGCCGAAGAATGAGCAGTTCTTC. Translating it yields CASNQRWPKNEQFF.

The V call is TRBV9, the J call TRBJ1-6, with D uncertain. This CDR3 contains 16 residues. The germline V and J ends were trimmed by 2 bases and 4 bases, with 13 bases remaining between them. Germline V CDR1 and CDR2: SGDLS, YYNGEE. CDR3 sequence: CASSVAPDMYNSPLHF. CDR3 nucleotides: TGTGCCAGCAGCGTGGCCCCCGACATGTATAATTCACCCCTCCACTTT. The whole variable domain, filled in from reference TRBV9 and TRBJ1-6, reads DSGVTQTPKHLITATGQRVTLRCSPRSGDLSVYWYQQSLDQGLQFLIQYYNGEERAKGNILERFSAQQFPDLHSELNLSSLELGDSALYFCASSVAPDMYNSPLHFGNGTRLTVT.

The chain is built from TRBV7-9 and TRBJ2-1; TRBD2 aligns across 15 bases. V shed 3 bases and J 6 bases; nucleotides not matched to a gene: 0. Germline loops: CDR1 SEHNR, CDR2 FQNEAQ (reference sequence). This CDR3 comprises 15 residues. CDR3 nucleotide sequence: TGTGCCAGCAGCTTGGGACTAGCGGGGGGCAATGAGCAGTTCTTC. Amino acid sequence: CASSLGLAGGNEQFF.

The rearrangement joins TRBV28 to TRBJ2-5; D is perhaps TRBD1 (5 bases). Between the trimmed V and J ends, which lost 8 bases and 0 bases, there was a span of 16 bases. CDR1 MDHEN and CDR2 SYDVKM come from the germline V gene. The CDR3 extends over 15 amino acids. The CDR3 DNA sequence: TGTGCCAGCGGGTCGAAGACAGTGTACCAAGAGACCCAGTACTTC. Its protein is CASGSKTVYQETQYF.

This sequence joins TRBV7-2 and TRBJ2-5; 14 positions agree with TRBD2. The CDR3 runs 18 residues. CDR1 and CDR2 from the germline V gene are SGHTA and FQGNSA. V lost 3 bases, J lost 5 bases, and 11 bases stayed unmatched. CDR3 nucleotide sequence: TGTGCCAGCAGCTTGGGGACTAGCGGGAGACGGATGGGGGAGACCCAGTACTTC. It encodes CASSLGTSGRRMGETQYF.

The genes are TRBV6-5 and TRBJ2-4, with a possible D match to TRBD1 (5 bases). V gave up 8 bases and J gave up 4 bases, with 15 bases separating them. Germline V gene sequence: CDR1 MNHEY, CDR2 SVGAGI. This CDR3 is 14 amino acids long. In nucleotides, the CDR3 is TGTGCCAGCCCTCCCCAGGGATGGAAAAACATTCAGTACTTC. It yields the protein CASPPQGWKNIQYF.

In this sample, this clone turned up once. The chain combines TRBV19 with TRBJ1-5; TRBD1 matches at 10 bases. Germline CDR1 is LNHDA and CDR2 is SQIVND (reference sequence). The CDR3 sequence is 16 residues long. The CDR3 loop is CACNSRDRGRRQPQHF. The CDR3, as DNA: TGTGCGTGCAATTCTAGGGACAGGGGAAGGCGTCAGCCCCAGCATTTT.

The chain uses TRBV19 and TRBJ2-7, with D maybe TRBD2 (6 bases). The V gene's germline CDR1 is LNHDA and CDR2 SQIVND (reference sequence). Trimming cost V 3 bases and J 7 bases, with 13 bases left between them. There are 13 residues in the CDR3. The CDR3 DNA is TGTGCCAGTAGTATGGGCTGGACTACAGAGCAGTACTTC. Translation gives CASSMGWTTEQYF.